This is a list of T cell receptor beta chains from one sample in a study of a mutant IDH1 vaccine in newly diagnosed glioma. These receptors' targets are unknown. The assay was immunoSEQ multiplex PCR, and TCRdb's table has in-frame clones only and misses some. This table holds roughly 32,000 clones, around three quarters found once. The source material was PBMCs, sampled from a glioma patient whose treatment included an IDH1 peptide vaccine. These receptors all come from a man aged 35 to 55 with glioma. Some clones in this sample may be carry-over from other donors' samples. The conserved cysteine and the conserved F or W are not part of the CDR3 here. Size values are once, few and many counts, or a class for expanded clones, and some rows have none.

>TRBV19|once|TRBJ2-1
ASSIGTSGYNEQF
>TRBV5-4|medium-sized|TRBJ2-1
ASSLGGGYNEQF
>TRBV6-6|NA|TRBJ1-2
ASSYSVTDHGYT
>TRBV5-1|few|TRBJ2-7
ASSLRREQY
>TRBV10-3|NA|TRBJ1-1
AIGGGTEAF
>TRBV19|NA|TRBJ2-3
ASSPSDRGWSDTQY
>TRBV11-2|medium-sized|TRBJ2-1
ASSFGTGGNEQF
>TRBV28|few|TRBJ1-1
ASSSPRQGAVGTEAF
>TRBV15|NA|TRBJ1-4
ATSREGDNRRGKLF
>TRBV10-1|NA|TRBJ2-1
ASSESTGSEQF
>TRBV11-3|once|TRBJ2-1
ASSLDSSSYNEQF
>TRBV7-2|NA|TRBJ1-5
ASSPQGGNQPQH
>TRBV4-2|NA|TRBJ2-1
ASSQDASGGAGEQF
>TRBV19|NA|TRBJ1-1
ASSILGNTEAF
>TRBV19|NA|TRBJ2-2
ASLPGLLDGELF
>TRBV5-1|NA|TRBJ2-5
ASSLAGTKETQY
>TRBV7-9|NA|TRBJ2-7
ASSLDLGTHEQY
>TRBV23-1|NA|TRBJ2-7
ASSQVWPNEQY
>TRBV5-1|NA|TRBJ2-7
ASSFVPNTLGGRSYEQY
>TRBV11-2|few|TRBJ1-5
ASSFGQSNQPQH
>TRBV10-3|NA|TRBJ2-1
AISEARGGNNEQF
>TRBV5-1|NA|TRBJ1-1
ASSEGQGASEAF
>TRBV6-1|NA|TRBJ1-1
ASSEGPLTGAGAF
>TRBV13|NA|TRBJ1-1
ASSHQIGIDRSMNTEAF
>TRBV19|NA|TRBJ2-7
ASSPGARYEQY
>TRBV30|NA|TRBJ1-3
AWMGRGSGNTIY
>TRBV7-2|NA|TRBJ2-7
ASSLDLVEQY
>TRBV2|NA|TRBJ1-4
ASTSPGYRTNEKLF
>TRBV2|few|TRBJ1-3
ASSWDRAYSGNTIY
>TRBV10-3|once|TRBJ2-7
AITSEFAYEQY
>TRBV30|NA|TRBJ1-4
AWSAGSNEKLF
>TRBV7-9|NA|TRBJ1-2
ASSGEWGPVGYT
>TRBV5-1|NA|TRBJ1-2
ASSDLRTADHGYT
>TRBV6-1|NA|TRBJ1-1
ASRGGRKTEAF
>TRBV11-2|NA|TRBJ1-5
ASSLAGGNQPQH
>TRBV2|NA|TRBJ1-6
ASSVDLGSYNSPLH
>TRBV19|NA|TRBJ1-1
ASSIDPLAGLVTEAF
>TRBV10-1|NA|TRBJ1-3
ASRRDTSGNTIY
>TRBV6-6|few|TRBJ1-2
ASRSGGYGYT
>TRBV9|NA|TRBJ2-2
ASSGLAGTGELF
>TRBV5-8|NA|TRBJ2-7
ASSFRKGQGVNEQY
>TRBV10-1|NA|TRBJ1-1
ASGISVNTEAF
>TRBV6-6|NA|TRBJ1-5
ASSYDRASNQPQH
>TRBV14|NA|TRBJ2-7
ASSQDARTGLH
>TRBV6-5|NA|TRBJ1-2
ASSKTGSYGYT
>TRBV5-8|NA|TRBJ1-1
ASSVQGQANTEAF
>TRBV11-2|NA|TRBJ1-5
ASSFQGDNQPQH
>TRBV5-1|NA|TRBJ1-1
ASSLDVGPYAF
>TRBV15|NA|TRBJ1-1
ATSRVSTATNTEAF
>TRBV11-2|NA|TRBJ1-4
ASSVQDRGFEKLF
>TRBV10-3|NA|TRBJ2-2
AISAWTGGRNGELF
>TRBV5-5|NA|TRBJ2-1
ASSPGVEQF
>TRBV19|NA|TRBJ1-1
ASRNRDEAF
>TRBV2|NA|TRBJ1-4
ASTAERHEKLF
>TRBV7-8|NA|TRBJ1-2
ASSTRTGSFYGYT
>TRBV25-1|NA|TRBJ2-5
ASSEGGGMETQY
>TRBV25-1|NA|TRBJ2-2
ATKGGRKAGELF
>TRBV2|NA|TRBJ1-5
ASNREGEPQH
>TRBV6-1|NA|TRBJ1-3
ASRDLNTIY